A single TCR beta chain is shown here with its context. Its antigen is not known. The data are from a study of T-cell memory formation after mild COVID-19. About the study: Largely, TCR clusters stayed within a single donor. Whole-study results and caveats: Clones contracting over day 15 to 85 were CD4/CD8 balanced, with later expanders leaning CD4+. Pre-infection memory carried some responding clones, suggesting that cross-reactive memory joined.

This CDR3 has 13 residues. The germline gives CDR1 MNHEY, CDR2 SVGAGI. Trimming left V 8 bases short and J 5 bases short, with 10 bases between. TCRdb passed the 5' RACE reads through MiXCR, listing each CDR3 protein once. The sample records 400,000 to 500,000 distinct CDR3 sequences, roughly 17% being singletons. This clonotype originated in a man aged 18 to 29 who had mild COVID-19 (a few samples of this study predate the infection). Cell type and time point are not known. The chain links TRBV6-5 to TRBJ1-6, with a weak D call TRBD1 (6 bases). Sample: PBMCs or a T cell subset sorted from them (not recorded which). This chain's CDR3 is CASHTGNNSPLHF. CDR3 in DNA: TGTGCCAGCCACACAGGGAATAATTCACCCCTCCACTTT.